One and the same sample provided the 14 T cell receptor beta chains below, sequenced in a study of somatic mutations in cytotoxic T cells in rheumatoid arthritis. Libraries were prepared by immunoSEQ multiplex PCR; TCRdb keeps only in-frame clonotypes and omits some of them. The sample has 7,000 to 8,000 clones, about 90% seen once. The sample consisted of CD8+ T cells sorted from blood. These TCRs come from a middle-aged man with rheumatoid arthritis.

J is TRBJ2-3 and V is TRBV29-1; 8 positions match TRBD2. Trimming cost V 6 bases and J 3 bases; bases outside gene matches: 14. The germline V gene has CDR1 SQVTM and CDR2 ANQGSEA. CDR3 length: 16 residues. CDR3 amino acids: CSVTGLGVPRTDTQYF. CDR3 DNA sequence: TGCAGCGTAACGGGACTAGGTGTTCCTCGTACAGATACGCAGTATTTT.

Here the CDR3 DNA reads TGTGCCAGCAGCCATCCTGGGACAGGGAACACTGAAGCTTTCTTT. Translated, it gives CASSHPGTGNTEAFF. The chain recombines TRBV14 with TRBJ1-1; the match to TRBD1 covers 8 bases. V shed 3 bases and J 1 base; nucleotides not matched to a gene: 4. CDR3 length equals 15 residues. Germline CDR1 is SGHDN and CDR2 is FVKESK.

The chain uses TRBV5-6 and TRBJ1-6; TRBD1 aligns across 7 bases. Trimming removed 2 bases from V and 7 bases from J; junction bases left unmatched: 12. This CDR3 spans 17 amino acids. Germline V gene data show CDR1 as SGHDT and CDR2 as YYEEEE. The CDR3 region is CASSFFSSSGGNSPLHF. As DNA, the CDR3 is TGTGCCAGCAGCTTCTTCTCTTCGTCAGGGGGAAATTCACCCCTCCACTTT. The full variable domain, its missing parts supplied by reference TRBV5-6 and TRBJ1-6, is DAGVTQSPTHLIKTRGQQVTLRCSPKSGHDTVSWYQQALGQGPQFIFQYYEEEERQRGNFPDRFSGHQFPNYSSELNVNALLLGDSALYLCASSFFSSSGGNSPLHFGNGTRLTVT.

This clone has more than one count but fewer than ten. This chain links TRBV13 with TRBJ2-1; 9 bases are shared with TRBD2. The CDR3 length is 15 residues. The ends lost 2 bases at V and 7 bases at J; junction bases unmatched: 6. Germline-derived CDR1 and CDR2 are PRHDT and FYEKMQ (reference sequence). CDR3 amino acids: CASSLLSGGKNEQFF. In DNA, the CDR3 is TGTGCCAGCAGCTTATTAAGCGGGGGGAAAAATGAGCAGTTCTTC.

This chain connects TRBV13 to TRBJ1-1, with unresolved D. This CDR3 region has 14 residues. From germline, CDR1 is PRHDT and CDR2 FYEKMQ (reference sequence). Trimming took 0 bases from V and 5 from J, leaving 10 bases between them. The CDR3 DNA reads TGTGCCAGCAGCTTAGGCCGGGGAAGGACTGAAGCTTTCTTT. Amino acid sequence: CASSLGRGRTEAFF. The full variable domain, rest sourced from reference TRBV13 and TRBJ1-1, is AAGVIQSPRHLIKEKRETATLKCYPIPRHDTVYWYQQGPGQDPQFLISFYEKMQSDKGSIPDRFSAQQFSDYHSELNMSSLELGDSALYFCASSLGRGRTEAFFGQGTRLTVV.

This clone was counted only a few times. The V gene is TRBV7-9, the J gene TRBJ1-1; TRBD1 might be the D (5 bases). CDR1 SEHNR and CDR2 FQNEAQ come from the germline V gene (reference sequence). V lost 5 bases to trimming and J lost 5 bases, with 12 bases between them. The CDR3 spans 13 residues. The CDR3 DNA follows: TGTGCCAGCAGCACGGGGGGTGCGACTGAAGCTTTCTTT. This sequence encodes CASSTGGATEAFF.

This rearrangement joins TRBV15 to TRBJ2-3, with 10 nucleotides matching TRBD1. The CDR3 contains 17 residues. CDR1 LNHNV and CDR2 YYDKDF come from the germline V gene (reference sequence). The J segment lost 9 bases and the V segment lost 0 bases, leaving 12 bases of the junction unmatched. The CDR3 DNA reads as TGTGCCACCAGCAGAGAGGGTCCGGGACAGGGGTCCGCCACGCAGTATTTT. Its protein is CATSREGPGQGSATQYF. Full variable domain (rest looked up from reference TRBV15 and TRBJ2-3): DAMVIQNPRYQVTQFGKPVTLSCSQTLNHNVMYWYQQKSSQAPKLLFHYYDKDFNNEADTPDNFQSRRPNTSFCFLDIRSPGLGDTAMYLCATSREGPGQGSATQYFGPGTRLTVL.

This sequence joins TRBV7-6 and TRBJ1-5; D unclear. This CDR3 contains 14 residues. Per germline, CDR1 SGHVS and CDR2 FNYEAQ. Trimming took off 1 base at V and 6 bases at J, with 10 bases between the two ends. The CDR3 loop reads CASSLGVFGQPQHF. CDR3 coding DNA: TGTGCCAGCAGCTTAGGAGTGTTTGGTCAGCCCCAGCATTTT.

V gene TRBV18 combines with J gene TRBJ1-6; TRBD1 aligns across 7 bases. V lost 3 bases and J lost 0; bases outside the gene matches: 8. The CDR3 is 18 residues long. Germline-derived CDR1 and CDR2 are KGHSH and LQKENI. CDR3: CASSPRQGPSSYNSPLHF. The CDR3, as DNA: TGTGCCAGCTCACCGCGACAGGGCCCGAGCTCCTATAATTCACCCCTCCACTTT.

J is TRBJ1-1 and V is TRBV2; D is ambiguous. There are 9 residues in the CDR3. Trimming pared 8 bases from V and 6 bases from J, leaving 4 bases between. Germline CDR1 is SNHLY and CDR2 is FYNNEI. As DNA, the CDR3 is TGTGCCAGCGGGCCTGAAGCTTTCTTT. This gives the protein CASGPEAFF.

CDR3 loop: CASSLVGVGTGELFF. As DNA, the CDR3 is TGTGCCAGCAGTTTAGTAGGGGTGGGAACCGGGGAGCTGTTTTTT. The rearrangement uses TRBV27 and TRBJ2-2; maybe TRBD1 (5 bases). Germline V gene sequence: CDR1 MNHEY, CDR2 SMNVEV (reference sequence). The CDR3 extends over 15 amino acids. V was clipped by 2 bases and J by 5 bases, with 12 bases between them.

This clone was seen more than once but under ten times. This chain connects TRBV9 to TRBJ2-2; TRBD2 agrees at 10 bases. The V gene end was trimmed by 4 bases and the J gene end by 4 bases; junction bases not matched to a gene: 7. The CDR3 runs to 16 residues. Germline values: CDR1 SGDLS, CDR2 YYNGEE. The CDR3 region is CASSPRERGGTGELFF. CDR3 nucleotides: TGTGCCAGCAGCCCCCGAGAGCGGGGGGGCACCGGGGAGCTGTTTTTT.

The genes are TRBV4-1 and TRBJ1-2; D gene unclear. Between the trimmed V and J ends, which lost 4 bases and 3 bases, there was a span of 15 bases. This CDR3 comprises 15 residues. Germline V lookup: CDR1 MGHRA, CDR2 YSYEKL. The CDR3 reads CASSPQALPDYGYTF. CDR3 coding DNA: TGCGCCAGCAGCCCCCAAGCACTTCCCGACTATGGCTACACCTTC.

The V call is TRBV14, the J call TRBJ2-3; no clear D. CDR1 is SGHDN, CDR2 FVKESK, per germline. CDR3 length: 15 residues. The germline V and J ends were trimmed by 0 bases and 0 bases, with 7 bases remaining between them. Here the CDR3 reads CASSQDGSSTDTQYF. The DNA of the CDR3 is TGTGCCAGCAGCCAAGACGGGTCAAGCACAGATACGCAGTATTTT.